This T cell receptor beta chain emerged from a study of high-grade serous ovarian cancer treatment subgroups. Study-level background: Samples averaged approximately 13,000 reads and some 7,500 unique TCR beta rearrangements.

Here immunoSEQ multiplex PCR was the method, and the copy in TCRdb shows in-frame clones only, minus some. Of about 2,200 clones listed, around three fifths are singletons. Tumor samples were taken before definitive surgery or chemotherapy. To note about this clone: The antigen remains unidentified. A read error may produce the germline difference seen at one junction end.

From germline, CDR1 is MGHRA and CDR2 YSYEKL. The CDR3 loop spans 14 amino acids. Broader study findings: Tumors within one patient showed repertoire similarity of about 0.1 to 0.8. Without spatial data, bulk sequencing limits insight into HGSC tumor diversity.

The chain links TRBV4-1 to TRBJ2-4; no firm D call. The sequence was collected from a human donor with high-grade serous ovarian cancer. Source material: tumor tissue. The CDR3 here is CASGHLVPKNIQYF. The CDR3 bases are TGCGCCAGCGGCCACCTCGTCCCCAAAAACATTCAGTACTTC.